This TCR beta chain was observed in a study of PD-L1 blockade in urothelial cancer. Study background: Bladder-origin urothelial cancer in males described twenty-five of the 29 patients. Prior chemotherapy ranged from 0 to 3 regimens per patient.

Sample contribution per patient ranged from 1 to 8, covering pretreatment and on-treatment. The repertoire was sequenced with immunoSEQ multiplex PCR; TCRdb's copy has only in-frame clones and lacks some. This table holds more than 85,000 clones, approximately 91% found once. This CDR3 spans 12 amino acids. Trimming took 3 bases from V and 7 from J, leaving 9 bases between them. Germline lookup yields CDR1 SQVTM and CDR2 ANQGSEA. The sequences come from PBMCs, collected around atezolizumab (anti-PD-L1) treatment. The chain couples TRBV29-1 to TRBJ1-4; the D gene is possibly TRBD1 (5 bases). This TCR came from a woman of 80 years or more with urothelial cancer. CDR3 amino acids: CSVDGGFEKLFF. CDR3 coding DNA: TGCAGCGTTGACGGGGGTTTTGAAAAACTGTTTTTT.